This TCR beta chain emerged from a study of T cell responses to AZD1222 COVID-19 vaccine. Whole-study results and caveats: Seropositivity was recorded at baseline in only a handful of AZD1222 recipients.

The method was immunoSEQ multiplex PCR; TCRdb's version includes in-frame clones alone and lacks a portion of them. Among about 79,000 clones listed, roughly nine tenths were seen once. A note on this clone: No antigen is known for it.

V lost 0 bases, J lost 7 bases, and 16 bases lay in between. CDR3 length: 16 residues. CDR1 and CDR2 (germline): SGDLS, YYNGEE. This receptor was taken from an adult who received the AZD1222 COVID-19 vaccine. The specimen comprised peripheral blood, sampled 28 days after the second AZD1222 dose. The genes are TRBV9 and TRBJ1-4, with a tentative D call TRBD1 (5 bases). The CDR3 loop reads CASSVGAGQGGEKLFF. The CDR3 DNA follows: TGTGCCAGCAGCGTAGGGGCGGGGCAGGGAGGTGAAAAACTGTTTTTT.